This T cell receptor (beta chain) came from a study of pediatric ulcerative colitis. General study points: A couple of rectal clonotypes were found only in ulcerative colitis patients, all of them.

This clone was observed once. Its antigen remains unidentified. This CDR3 has 13 residues. The ends were cut back, 3 bases at V and 2 bases at J, with 9 bases in the middle. Germline loops: CDR1 SGHRS, CDR2 YFSETQ. The assay was run at survey level. Sequencing depth was up to 500,000 reads per sample. Here immunoSEQ multiplex PCR was the method, and the copy in TCRdb shows in-frame clones only, minus some. Here the sample spans 54,000 or so clones, about 87% being singletons. This clonotype originated in a boy younger than 18 who was a control in a study of pediatric ulcerative colitis. V usage is TRBV5-1 and J usage is TRBJ2-7; maybe TRBD1 (6 bases). Sequenced material: blood. The chain's CDR3 is CASSWGRAYEQYF. As DNA, the CDR3 is TGCGCCAGCAGCTGGGGGCGAGCCTACGAGCAGTACTTC.